This T cell receptor (beta chain) was recovered during a study of cytomegalovirus exposure and HLA in healthy donors. The study's findings and limits: A missense variant in DCLRE1C was later tied to TCR beta V- and J-gene trimming. Excluded: some indistinguishable V segments such as TRBV6-2 and TRBV6-3. Under in vitro conditions, a few CMV-associated chains were confirmed as specific for CMV antigens.

Of note for this clone: Its specificity is unknown.

Primers: 60 Vbeta forward and 13 Jbeta reverse. Clones were sequenced by immunoSEQ multiplex PCR, and TCRdb holds only the in-frame ones, with some missing. The table includes fewer than 150,000 clones, 65% to 70% detected once. The records omit this donor's CMV serostatus. CDR3 size: 15 residues. Germline V gives CDR1 LGHNA, CDR2 YSLEER. Trimming shortened V by 1 base and J by 5 bases, and 15 bases separated the two germline ends. The sequenced sample was PBMCs. The sequence was obtained from a human donor in good health. The gene calls are TRBV4-3 and TRBJ2-7; D is possibly TRBD1 (6 bases). The CDR3 here is CASSQVQGLLDEQYF. DNA of the CDR3: TGCGCCAGCAGCCAAGTGCAGGGGCTTTTGGACGAGCAGTACTTC.